Below are 18 T cell receptor beta chains sequenced from a single sample in a study of blood T cell repertoires in COVID-19. Clones were sequenced by immunoSEQ multiplex PCR, and TCRdb holds only the in-frame ones, with some missing. Of 75,000 to 90,000 clones in the sample, 88% were seen once. The sample comprised peripheral blood. These receptors came from a man older than 75 with acute or convalescent COVID-19.

The chain combines TRBV24-1 with TRBJ1-5; 9 nucleotides align to TRBD1. This CDR3 has 17 residues. Trimming at V came to 2 bases and at J to 0 bases, leaving 4 bases not matched to a gene. Germline assignment: CDR1 KGHDR and CDR2 SFDVKD. The CDR3: CATSDSTGGFSNQPQHF. In nucleotides, the CDR3 is TGTGCCACCAGTGATTCAACAGGGGGCTTTAGCAATCAGCCCCAGCATTTT.

The V and J genes are TRBV5-6 and TRBJ1-1; maybe TRBD1 (6 bases). The CDR3 runs to 16 residues. Trimming removed 1 base from V and 0 bases from J, with 13 bases in between. The germline gives CDR1 SGHDT, CDR2 YYEEEE. The CDR3 DNA sequence: TGTGCCAGCAGCTTGATAGGGGGATCGGTGAACACTGAAGCTTTCTTT. It translates to CASSLIGGSVNTEAFF.

V gene TRBV11-2 combines with J gene TRBJ1-4; the D gene is possibly TRBD1 (5 bases). V dropped 5 bases and J dropped 4 bases, with 11 bases sitting between them. This CDR3 has 14 amino acids. The germline V gene has CDR1 SGHAT and CDR2 FQNNGV. CDR3 sequence (DNA): TGTGCCAGCAGCCCAGACAGCTATAATGAAAAACTGTTTTTT. Its protein product is CASSPDSYNEKLFF.

This chain uses TRBV29-1 with TRBJ2-3, with D tentatively TRBD1 (5 bases). This CDR3 has 14 amino acids. Germline V gene sequence: CDR1 SQVTM, CDR2 ANQGSEA. Trimming took 6 bases from V and 2 from J, leaving 15 bases between them. The CDR3 loop reads CSVLGHPLTDTQYF. CDR3 sequence (DNA): TGCAGCGTGCTAGGACATCCCCTCACAGATACGCAGTATTTT.

The CDR3 loop reads CASSESSTANTEAFF. CDR3 sequence (DNA): TGTGCCAGCAGTGAATCGAGCACAGCGAACACTGAAGCTTTCTTT. This chain connects TRBV25-1 to TRBJ1-1, with D hard to call. The CDR3 sequence is 15 residues long. Trimming took off 1 base at V and 1 base at J, with 10 bases between the two ends. Germline V CDR1 and CDR2: MGHDK, SYGVNS. Filled out from reference TRBV25-1 and TRBJ1-1, the complete variable domain reads EADIYQTPRYLVIGTGKKITLECSQTMGHDKMYWYQQDPGMELHLIHYSYGVNSTEKGDLSSESTVSRIRTEHFPLTLESARPSHTSQYLCASSESSTANTEAFFGQGTRLTVV.

The gene calls are TRBV19 and TRBJ2-2, with D possibly being TRBD2 (6 bases). The CDR3 contains 15 residues. Germline values: CDR1 LNHDA, CDR2 SQIVND (reference sequence). Trimming removed 4 bases from V and 6 bases from J, with 15 bases in between. DNA for the CDR3: TGTGCCAGTAGTAGCCCTGGGACTCCCCCCGGGGAGCTGTTTTTT. Residues: CASSSPGTPPGELFF.

This clone was seen only once. The chain couples TRBV27 to TRBJ2-7; 12 nucleotides line up with TRBD2. In germline, CDR1 is MNHEY, CDR2 SMNVEV (reference sequence). This CDR3 has 16 residues. V gave up 6 bases and J gave up 7 bases; unmatched junction bases: 13. The CDR3, as DNA: TGTGCCAGCAGCCCAGACCGACTAGCGGGAGTTAGGGAGCAGTACTTC. Protein product: CASSPDRLAGVREQYF.

This clone was counted a single time. The CDR3 DNA sequence: TGTGCCAGTAGTATAGGGGCGATGACTAGCGGGGATACGCAGTATTTT. It encodes CASSIGAMTSGDTQYF. The chain combines TRBV19 with TRBJ2-3; TRBD2 agrees at 10 bases. The length of the CDR3 is 16 residues. J lost 6 bases, V lost 1 base, and 7 bases had no gene match. Germline-derived CDR1 and CDR2 are LNHDA and SQIVND (reference sequence).

This chain links TRBV27 with TRBJ2-1; weak D call: TRBD2 (5 bases). Germline assignment: CDR1 MNHEY and CDR2 SMNVEV (reference sequence). The CDR3 has 15 residues. Trimming cost V 5 bases and J 9 bases, with 20 bases left between them. This CDR3 reads CASSVLRVRRAEQFF. DNA of the CDR3: TGTGCCAGCAGTGTCCTCCGCGTTCGGCGGGCTGAGCAGTTCTTC.

This chain links TRBV18 with TRBJ2-7; D not resolved. V shed 3 bases and J shed 6 bases, with 9 bases lying between them. This CDR3 contains 12 residues. Germline V gives CDR1 KGHSH, CDR2 LQKENI. The CDR3: CASSPSVREQYF. CDR3 in DNA: TGTGCCAGCTCACCTTCAGTACGCGAGCAGTACTTC.

The chain couples TRBV5-1 to TRBJ1-2, with 10 nucleotides matching TRBD1. The CDR3 runs 13 residues. Per the germline V gene, CDR1 is SGHRS and CDR2 is YFSETQ. The V and J ends lost 4 bases and 5 bases, in that order; junction bases with no gene match: 2. The CDR3 nucleotides are TGCGCCAGCAGCCGGGGACAGGGGTATGGCTACACCTTC. This sequence encodes CASSRGQGYGYTF.

The chain is built from TRBV18 and TRBJ2-5; 7 bases align to TRBD1. Germline loops: CDR1 KGHSH, CDR2 LQKENI. There are 15 residues in the CDR3. V was pared by 3 bases and J by 4 bases, with 8 bases of the junction left unmatched. The CDR3 coding sequence is TGTGCCAGCTCACCGCAACGACAGGGTGGAGAGACCCAGTACTTC. It codes for CASSPQRQGGETQYF.

The genes are TRBV4-3 and TRBJ2-7; perhaps TRBD1 as D (6 bases). From germline, CDR1 is LGHNA and CDR2 YSLEER. The V end lost 2 bases, the J end lost 3 bases, and 17 bases lay between the germline ends. This CDR3 is 16 amino acids long. The CDR3 spells CASSQTVGTPSYEQYF. The DNA for the CDR3 is TGCGCCAGCAGCCAAACGGTCGGGACACCCAGCTACGAGCAGTACTTC.

V usage is TRBV7-9 and J usage is TRBJ1-5; maybe TRBD1 (5 bases). The germline gives CDR1 SEHNR, CDR2 FQNEAQ (reference sequence). This CDR3 is 17 amino acids long. V lost 5 bases and J lost 6, with 23 bases in between. This chain's CDR3 is CASSLGGASSASQPQHF. As DNA, the CDR3 is TGTGCCAGCAGCCTCGGAGGGGCGAGTTCGGCGAGTCAGCCCCAGCATTTT. Supplemented by reference TRBV7-9 and TRBJ1-5, the full variable domain reads DTGVSQNPRHKITKRGQNVTFRCDPISEHNRLYWYRQTLGQGPEFLTYFQNEAQLEKSRLLSDRFSAERPKGSFSTLEIQRTEQGDSAMYLCASSLGGASSASQPQHFGDGTRLSIL.

This rearrangement joins TRBV11-3 to TRBJ2-3; 7 bases match TRBD2. CDR3 length: 18 amino acids. CDR1 is SGHNT and CDR2 is YENEEA in the germline V gene. Trimming at V came to 3 bases and at J to 6 bases, leaving 18 bases not matched to a gene. This CDR3 reads CASSFGGLGPQGADTQYF. The CDR3 nucleotides are TGTGCCAGCAGCTTCGGGGGGTTAGGCCCTCAAGGGGCTGATACGCAGTATTTT.

This clone has just a few counts. The chain couples TRBV20-1 to TRBJ1-2; 9 bases map to TRBD1. Germline loops: CDR1 DFQATT, CDR2 SNEGSKA (reference sequence). The J segment lost 7 bases and the V segment lost 3 bases, leaving 12 bases of the junction unmatched. The CDR3 loop spans 15 amino acids. CDR3 protein: CSASTGTGILGGYTF. CDR3 DNA sequence: TGCAGTGCTAGTACCGGGACAGGGATCCTCGGTGGCTACACCTTC.

The rearrangement uses TRBV11-1 and TRBJ2-7; the match to TRBD2 covers 11 bases. CDR3 length: 15 residues. V gave up 5 bases and J gave up 4 bases; unmatched junction bases: 7. The germline gives CDR1 SGHAT, CDR2 FQDESV (reference sequence). CDR3 DNA: TGTGCCAGCAGCCCCAGACTAGCGGGGAGTTACGAGCAGTACTTC. It yields the protein CASSPRLAGSYEQYF.

This chain joins TRBV9 and TRBJ1-2; D may be TRBD1 (5 bases). V gave up 3 bases and J gave up 4 bases, with 10 bases separating them. Germline CDR1 and CDR2: SGDLS and YYNGEE. This CDR3 contains 13 residues. The CDR3 nucleotides are TGTGCCAGCAGCGACGGCGGGGGCTATGGCTACACCTTC. Its translation is CASSDGGGYGYTF.